The clone carrying this T cell receptor beta chain was detected ten times or more. Its antigen is undetermined. TCRdb itself ran the 5' RACE reads through MiXCR, one entry per CDR3 protein. The sample holds 690,000 or so distinct CDR3 sequences, over 8.5% seen once. This sample was included in a study of identical twins. The CDR3 consists of 16 residues. V dropped 6 bases and J dropped 6; count of bases not matched to a gene: 11. Broader study findings: Whereas memory repertoires showed no such difference, abundant cord blood beta clonotypes carried fewer insertions.

Separately, the same data were catalogued under a study of yellow fever vaccine responses in identical twins.

The sequenced material came from PBMCs. This clonotype was sampled from a woman under 30 in good health. J is TRBJ2-1 and V is TRBV12-3 or TRBV12-4; 10 bases are shared with TRBD2. CDR3 protein: CASRVEKREGLNEQFF. The DNA of the CDR3 is TGTGCCAGCAGGGTGGAAAAGCGGGAGGGCCTCAATGAGCAGTTCTTC.